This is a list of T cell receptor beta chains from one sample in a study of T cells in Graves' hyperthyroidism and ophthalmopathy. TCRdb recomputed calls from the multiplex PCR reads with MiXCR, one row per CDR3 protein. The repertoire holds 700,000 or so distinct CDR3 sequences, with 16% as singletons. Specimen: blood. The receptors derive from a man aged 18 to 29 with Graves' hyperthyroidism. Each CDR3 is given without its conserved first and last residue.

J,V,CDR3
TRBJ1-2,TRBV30,AWSSGHGYT
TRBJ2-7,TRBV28,ASSPDRGAGRYEQY
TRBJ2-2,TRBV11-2,ASSLVLGNGGELF
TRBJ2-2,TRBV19,ASTHITNTGELF
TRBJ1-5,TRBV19,ASSTIRPGQPQH
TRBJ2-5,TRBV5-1,ASSEAGEETQY
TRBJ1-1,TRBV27,ASSLSATAEAF
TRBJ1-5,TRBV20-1,SASTGASNQPQH
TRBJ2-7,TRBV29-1,SVPLGQGGVQY
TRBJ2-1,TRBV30,AWKIAGYNRNEQF
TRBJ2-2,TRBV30,ASPSEGPTGELF
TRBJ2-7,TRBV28,ASSRPWEQY
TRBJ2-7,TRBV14,ASSQEIGNSYEQY
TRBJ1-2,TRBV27,ASKTGGLDYGYT
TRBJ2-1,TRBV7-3,ASSLNAGGSYNEQF
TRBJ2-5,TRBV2,ASSDETSGPQETQY
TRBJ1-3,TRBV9,ASSVGQGPISGNTIY
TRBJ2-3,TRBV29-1,SGTSGGTDTQY
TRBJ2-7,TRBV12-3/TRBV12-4,ASSPRGTGGGLEQY
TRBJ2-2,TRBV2,ASRSTHRELF
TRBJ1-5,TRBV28,ASSSPGQGVGQPQH
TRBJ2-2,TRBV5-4,ASSGTVSTGELF
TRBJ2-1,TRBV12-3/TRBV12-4,ASSFTSGQQF
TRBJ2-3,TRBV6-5,ASSYGDPDTQY
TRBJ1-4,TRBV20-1,SARDGRDEKLF
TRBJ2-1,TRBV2,ASSSFPSYNEQF
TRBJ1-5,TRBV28,ASSSTGAHNQPQH
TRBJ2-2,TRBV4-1,ASSQELAYTGELF
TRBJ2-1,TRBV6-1,ASSLEGSGSGEQF
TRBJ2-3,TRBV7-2,ASSLEFGREAIDTQY
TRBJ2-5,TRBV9,ASSVEPTPETQY
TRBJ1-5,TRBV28,ASTPARVQPQH
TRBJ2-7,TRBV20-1,SARPSRYEQY
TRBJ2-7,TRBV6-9,ASSSETGGPTNSYEQY
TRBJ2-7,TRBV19,ASSIRYSGAYEQY
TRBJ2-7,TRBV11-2,ASSPRAKGGPYEQY
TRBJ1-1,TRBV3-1,ASSQTGTNTEAF
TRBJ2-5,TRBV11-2,ASSFGGGPRETQY
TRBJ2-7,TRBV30,AWSTTRGGSPIYEQY
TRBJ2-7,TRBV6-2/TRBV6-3,ASSYTTGGDEQY
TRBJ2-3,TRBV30,AWSHKGLRTDTQY
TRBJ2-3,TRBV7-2,ASSRRETWTDTQY
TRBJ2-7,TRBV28,ASSSALARPAYEQY
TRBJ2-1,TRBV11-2,ASSWGNEQF
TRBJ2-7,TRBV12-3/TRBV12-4,ASSSSTGGTYEQY
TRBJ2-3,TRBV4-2,ASSQDPKSTDTQY
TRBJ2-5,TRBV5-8,ASSWWQSGETQY
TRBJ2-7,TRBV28,ASSLLAGALGEQY
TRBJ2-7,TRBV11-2,ASSFVQHYEQY
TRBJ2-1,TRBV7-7,ASSLGLAGRNEQF
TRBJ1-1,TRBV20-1,SARDTQVGTEAF
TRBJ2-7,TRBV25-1,ASRGASTEQY
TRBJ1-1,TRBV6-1,AIRRTAVAEAF
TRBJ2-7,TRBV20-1,SARDLGTNSYEQY
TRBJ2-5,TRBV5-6,ASSSGVTRTQY
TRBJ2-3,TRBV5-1,ASSFGPASEGTQY
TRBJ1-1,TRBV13,ASSLYRGSTEAF
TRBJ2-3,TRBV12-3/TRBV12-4,ASNSQGTDTQY
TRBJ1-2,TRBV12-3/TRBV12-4,ASRQGGNGYT
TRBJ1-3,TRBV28,ASSLAGGKDTIY